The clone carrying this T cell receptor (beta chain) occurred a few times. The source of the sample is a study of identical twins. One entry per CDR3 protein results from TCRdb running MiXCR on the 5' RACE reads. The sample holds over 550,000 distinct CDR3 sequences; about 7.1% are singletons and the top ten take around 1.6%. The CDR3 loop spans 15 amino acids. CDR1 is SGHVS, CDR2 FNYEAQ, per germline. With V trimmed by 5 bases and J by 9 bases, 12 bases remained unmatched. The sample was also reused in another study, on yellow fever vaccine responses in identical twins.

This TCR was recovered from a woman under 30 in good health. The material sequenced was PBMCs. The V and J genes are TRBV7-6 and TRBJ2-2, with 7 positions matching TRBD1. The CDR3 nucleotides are TGTGCCAGCAGCCCAGGGACAGAATCTCACCGGGAGCTGTTTTTT. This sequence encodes CASSPGTESHRELFF.